A single T cell receptor beta chain is shown here with its context. Unmatched junction bases numbered 7, after V lost 7 bases and J lost 9 bases. This CDR3 has 13 residues. These data originate in a study of blood T cell repertoires in COVID-19. Study-wide background: Samples came from the United States, Italy and Spain, spanning acute and convalescent COVID-19. PBMCs, B-cell-depleted T cells, or T cells were the source of the cDNA or gDNA that made up the material.

Original analysis: Cell counts per sample came from amplifying reference gene primers. The method was immunoSEQ multiplex PCR; TCRdb's version includes in-frame clones alone and lacks a portion of them. V and J calls and clone size follow that table, whereas D and trimming were derived from the DNA. This sample has around 450,000 clones, with approximately 90% found just once. Input material: peripheral blood. The receptor was derived from a woman aged 25 to 39 with acute or convalescent COVID-19. The chain has TRBV12-3 or TRBV12-4 and TRBJ2-1, with TRBD2 identical over 9 bases. DNA of the CDR3: TGTGCCAGCAATCCAGCGGGGGGAAGTGAGCAGTTCTTC. Translated: CASNPAGGSEQFF.